Shown below are 7 T cell receptor beta chains from a single sample sequenced in a study of blood T cell repertoires in COVID-19. Method: immunoSEQ multiplex PCR; TCRdb's copy keeps in-frame clones and lacks some. The sample includes fewer than 250,000 clones, roughly 84% of them seen just once. The sample was PBMCs or T cells enriched from blood (not recorded which). These receptor sequences come from a woman in her 30s who had been exposed to COVID-19.

The genes are TRBV10-3 and TRBJ2-6; 10 positions agree with TRBD2. With 4 bases clipped from V and 1 base from J, the junction kept 10 bases outside the gene matches. Germline assignment: CDR1 ENHRY and CDR2 SYGVKD. The CDR3 runs to 19 residues. Here the CDR3 reads CAISVRTSGLASGANVLTF. CDR3 DNA sequence: TGTGCCATCAGTGTCAGGACTAGCGGACTAGCTTCTGGGGCCAACGTCCTGACTTTC.

The chain carries TRBV9 and TRBJ1-2, with a possible D match to TRBD1 (6 bases). Per germline, CDR1 SGDLS and CDR2 YYNGEE. This CDR3 spans 15 amino acids. Trimming cost V 4 bases and J 4 bases, with 17 bases left between them. Written as DNA, the CDR3 is TGTGCCAGCAGCACCCCCTACAGGGAATCCTATGGCTACACCTTC. Translation gives CASSTPYRESYGYTF.

This clone was detected only a few times. DNA of the CDR3: TGCGCCAGCTACAAGCCAGTGACAGCGCACTCAAACTATGGCTACACCTTC. This translates into CASYKPVTAHSNYGYTF. The chain employs TRBV5-1 and TRBJ1-2, with a possible D match to TRBD1 (5 bases). The CDR3 is 17 residues long. CDR1 is SGHRS, CDR2 YFSETQ, per germline. V was trimmed by 7 bases and J by 2 bases, leaving 24 bases between them.

The chain combines TRBV9 with TRBJ1-6, with no clear D. Trimming pared 0 bases from V and 5 bases from J, leaving 9 bases between. CDR1 is SGDLS, CDR2 YYNGEE, per germline. The CDR3 is 15 residues long. CDR3 bases: TGTGCCAGCAGCGTAGGGTACAGCCATAATTCACCCCTCCACTTT. This codes for CASSVGYSHNSPLHF.

The V gene is TRBV5-8, the J gene TRBJ1-1; D is ambiguous. CDR1 is SGHTS and CDR2 is YDEGEE in the germline V gene. This CDR3 comprises 14 residues. Trimming shortened V by 0 bases and J by 1 base, and 7 bases separated the two germline ends. The CDR3 DNA reads TGTGCCAGCAGCTTGGTCGCGGAGAACACTGAAGCTTTCTTT. Translation gives CASSLVAENTEAFF.

This chain connects TRBV7-2 to TRBJ1-4; D is uncertain. CDR1 and CDR2 from the germline V gene are SGHTA and FQGNSA. The CDR3 length is 14 residues. Trimming pared 1 base from V and 4 bases from J, leaving 7 bases between. CDR3 protein: CASSLVASNEKLFF. The CDR3 region has the DNA TGTGCCAGCAGCTTAGTAGCGAGTAATGAAAAACTGTTTTTT.

The chain links TRBV7-9 to TRBJ1-2; D is unclear. From germline, CDR1 is SEHNR and CDR2 FQNEAQ (reference sequence). CDR3 size: 12 residues. Trimming removed 4 bases at V and 2 bases at J, with 5 bases between. In DNA form, the CDR3 reads TGTGCCAGCAGCTCCGAGAACTATGGCTACACCTTC. Translation gives CASSSENYGYTF.